This T cell receptor (beta chain) was identified during a study of blood T cell repertoires in COVID-19. Overall study context: Nucleic acid was either cDNA or gDNA, and it came from T cells, B-cell-depleted T cells, or PBMCs.

Authors' processing steps: Counts of nucleated cells, estimated from reference gene primer amplification, were obtained. Clones were read by immunoSEQ multiplex PCR, and TCRdb kept only the in-frame ones, dropping some. That table furnishes V, J and clone size, whereas the DNA furnished D and trimming. The sample lists about 440,000 clones; less than 95% were seen once. The germline CDR1 and CDR2 sequences are SGHRS and YFSETQ. The CDR3 is made up of 14 amino acids. V lost 4 bases and J lost 1; bases outside the gene matches: 0. Adults between about 18 and 89 years of age took part from 24 US areas. This receptor was obtained from a man aged 18-30 years who had recovered from COVID-19. The genes are TRBV5-1 and TRBJ2-2; 8 bases align to TRBD1. The sequencing input was PBMCs or T cells enriched from blood (not recorded which). CDR3 in amino acids: CASSGTGNTGELFF. As DNA, the CDR3 is TGCGCCAGCAGCGGGACAGGGAACACCGGGGAGCTGTTTTTT.